This T cell receptor beta chain emerged from a study of cytomegalovirus exposure and HLA in healthy donors. Study-level information: A data release that came early held roughly 85 million unique TCRs from HLA-typed donors.

The PCR contained 60 Vbeta and 13 Jbeta primers. Only in-frame clones appear in the TCRdb table, and some are missing; sequencing was by immunoSEQ multiplex PCR. The sample has 150,000 or so clones; around 78% are singletons. Points on this clone: Other DNA variants within this sample encode the same CDR3.

The junction had 2 bases not matched to a gene; V was cut back by 1 base and J by 1 base. The CDR3 is 15 amino acids. Germline V gives CDR1 SGHTA, CDR2 FQGNSA. This clonotype originated in a man in his forties in good health and CMV-seronegative. This chain joins TRBV7-2 and TRBJ1-1, with 8 bases that match TRBD1. The sequenced sample consisted of PBMCs. The CDR3 protein is CASSLGDRRNTEAFF. The CDR3 nucleotides are TGTGCCAGCAGCTTAGGGGACAGGAGGAACACTGAAGCTTTCTTT.